A selection of T cell receptor beta chains follows, all from one sample in a study of identical twins. MiXCR was run by TCRdb on the 5' RACE reads, yielding one entry per CDR3 protein. The sample consists of about 190,000 distinct CDR3 sequences, 15% of them appearing once. The same sample was also used in a study of T cells expressing NK-cell markers.

Sequences were obtained from CD8+ T cells sorted from blood. The receptors stem from a woman younger than 30 in good health. Both conserved end residues are part of each CDR3. The order of the fields is V gene, J gene, D gene, clone size, CDR3 DNA, CDR3 protein. A D gene is named only where the DNA matches it firmly. Size is omitted from some rows. Given values are once, few, many or a class for expanded clones.

V gene: TRBV29-1
J gene: TRBJ2-1
D gene: -
clone size: few
CDR3 DNA: TGCAGCGTTGAAGGGGGGGTGGTTGATTACAATGAGCAGTTCTTC
CDR3 protein: CSVEGGVVDYNEQFF

V gene: TRBV15
J gene: TRBJ1-1
D gene: -
clone size: -
CDR3 DNA: TGTGCCACCAGCAGGGCTAGTACTGAAGCTTTCTTT
CDR3 protein: CATSRASTEAFF

V gene: TRBV11-3
J gene: TRBJ2-4
D gene: TRBD1
clone size: few
CDR3 DNA: TGTGCCAGCAGCTTAGATCCGGGACAGGGGATGAACATTCAGTACTTC
CDR3 protein: CASSLDPGQGMNIQYF

V gene: TRBV9
J gene: TRBJ2-5
D gene: TRBD2
clone size: many
CDR3 DNA: TGTGCCAGCAGCTTAGGACTAGTAGAGACCCAGTACTTC
CDR3 protein: CASSLGLVETQYF

V gene: TRBV7-2
J gene: TRBJ2-1
D gene: TRBD2
clone size: few
CDR3 DNA: TGTGCCAGCCGTCAGTCGGGGGGACCCGATGAGCAGTTCTTC
CDR3 protein: CASRQSGGPDEQFF

V gene: TRBV12-3/TRBV12-4
J gene: TRBJ2-5
D gene: TRBD2
clone size: -
CDR3 DNA: TGTGCCAGCAGACCCAGCGGGAAAGAGACCCAGTACTTC
CDR3 protein: CASRPSGKETQYF

V gene: TRBV2
J gene: TRBJ2-5
D gene: -
clone size: many
CDR3 DNA: TGTGCCAGCAGGCCCGATTTCCGGATTCAAAAAGAGACCCAGTACTTC
CDR3 protein: CASRPDFRIQKETQYF

V gene: TRBV6-1
J gene: TRBJ2-7
D gene: TRBD1
clone size: -
CDR3 DNA: TGTGCCAGAAGTCCCCAAAGGACAGGGCCAACCTACGAGCAGTACTTC
CDR3 protein: CARSPQRTGPTYEQYF

V gene: TRBV29-1
J gene: TRBJ2-7
D gene: -
clone size: few
CDR3 DNA: TGCAGCGTTGAGGCTTGGGGGCACTACGAGCAGTACTTC
CDR3 protein: CSVEAWGHYEQYF

V gene: TRBV7-9
J gene: TRBJ2-2
D gene: -
clone size: -
CDR3 DNA: TGTGCCAGCAGCTATACAGTTAACACCGGGGAGCTGTTTTTT
CDR3 protein: CASSYTVNTGELFF

V gene: TRBV7-3
J gene: TRBJ2-1
D gene: TRBD1
clone size: few
CDR3 DNA: TGTGCCAGCAGAATCGGGACAGGGGATTTGCCTGAGCAGTTCTTC
CDR3 protein: CASRIGTGDLPEQFF

V gene: TRBV18
J gene: TRBJ2-7
D gene: TRBD1
clone size: -
CDR3 DNA: TGTGCCAGCTCACCAGAGGGACAGGTGGCCTACGAGCAGTACTTC
CDR3 protein: CASSPEGQVAYEQYF

V gene: TRBV29-1
J gene: TRBJ2-5
D gene: -
clone size: -
CDR3 DNA: TGCAGCGTTGAAGACGTATTGAGAGACGGGCAAGAGACCCAGTACTTC
CDR3 protein: CSVEDVLRDGQETQYF

V gene: TRBV7-8
J gene: TRBJ1-5
D gene: -
clone size: many
CDR3 DNA: TGTGCCAGCAGCCTGGCCGGTGATCAGCCCCAGCATTTT
CDR3 protein: CASSLAGDQPQHF

V gene: TRBV9
J gene: TRBJ2-5
D gene: -
clone size: -
CDR3 DNA: TGTGCCAGCAGCGAGCGTAGGGCGGGGCCATGGGAGACCCAGTACTTC
CDR3 protein: CASSERRAGPWETQYF

V gene: TRBV29-1
J gene: TRBJ2-7
D gene: -
clone size: few
CDR3 DNA: TGCAGCGTTGAAGATAGGAGGGGACCTTCCTACGAGCAGTACTTC
CDR3 protein: CSVEDRRGPSYEQYF

V gene: TRBV4-3
J gene: TRBJ2-7
D gene: TRBD1
clone size: few
CDR3 DNA: TGCGCCAGCAGCCAAGCGACGGACAGGGGTCACGAGCAGTACTTC
CDR3 protein: CASSQATDRGHEQYF

V gene: TRBV2
J gene: TRBJ1-1
D gene: -
clone size: -
CDR3 DNA: TGTGCCAGCAGTGAAGGGAGCCTAGGCTTTCGGGAGGAAGCTTTCTTT
CDR3 protein: CASSEGSLGFREEAFF

V gene: TRBV6-5
J gene: TRBJ1-2
D gene: -
clone size: few
CDR3 DNA: TGTGCCAGCAGTTACTCAGGGGTGGATGGCTACACCTTC
CDR3 protein: CASSYSGVDGYTF

V gene: TRBV6-5
J gene: TRBJ2-1
D gene: -
clone size: -
CDR3 DNA: TGTGCCAGCAGTTATGATACTCTCGGACAGTCTGAGCAGTTCTTC
CDR3 protein: CASSYDTLGQSEQFF

V gene: TRBV10-2
J gene: TRBJ1-1
D gene: -
clone size: few
CDR3 DNA: TGCGCCAGCATCTCAGCCATGAACACTGAAGCTTTCTTT
CDR3 protein: CASISAMNTEAFF

V gene: TRBV6-4
J gene: TRBJ2-3
D gene: TRBD2
clone size: -
CDR3 DNA: TGTGCCAGCAGTGTAGTCGGGGGGGCTCCAGATACGCAGTATTTT
CDR3 protein: CASSVVGGAPDTQYF

V gene: TRBV3-1
J gene: TRBJ2-4
D gene: -
clone size: few
CDR3 DNA: TGTGCCAGCAGCCGGCAGGCTAATTGGAAAAACATTCAGTACTTC
CDR3 protein: CASSRQANWKNIQYF

V gene: TRBV20-1
J gene: TRBJ1-1
D gene: -
clone size: few
CDR3 DNA: TGCAGTGCTAGAAGCGGAACGTTTGAAGCTTTCTTT
CDR3 protein: CSARSGTFEAFF

V gene: TRBV7-2
J gene: TRBJ2-1
D gene: -
clone size: few
CDR3 DNA: TGTGCCAGCAGCTTCCTAGGGAGCTCCTACAATGAGCAGTTCTTC
CDR3 protein: CASSFLGSSYNEQFF

V gene: TRBV27
J gene: TRBJ2-2
D gene: TRBD2
clone size: -
CDR3 DNA: TGTGCCAGCAGTGCAGGACTAGCCGGGGCCACCGGGGAGCTGTTTTTT
CDR3 protein: CASSAGLAGATGELFF

V gene: TRBV12-3/TRBV12-4
J gene: TRBJ1-1
D gene: -
clone size: -
CDR3 DNA: TGTGCCAGCAGTTGGACAGAATACACTGAAGCTTTCTTT
CDR3 protein: CASSWTEYTEAFF